Listed here are 18 T cell receptor beta chains from one sample, sequenced in a study of a mutant IDH1 vaccine in newly diagnosed glioma. The time point denotes: week 23, last vaccination. The study gave 300 ug of mutant IDH1 20-mer peptide per vaccine dose, with topical imiquimod. Their cognate antigens are unknown. Profiling relied on immunoSEQ multiplex PCR, and the TCRdb table lists in-frame clones only, not all of them. The table records tens of thousands of clones, roughly 82% of them present only once. The input for sequencing was PBMCs, taken from a glioma patient whose treatment included an IDH1 peptide vaccine. These receptors were obtained from a man younger than 45 with glioma.

This chain links TRBV25-1 with TRBJ2-7; D uncertain. Per germline, CDR1 MGHDK and CDR2 SYGVNS. Deletions cut 0 bases from V and 6 bases from J, with 15 bases between. The CDR3 is 15 residues long. The CDR3 spells CASSEYRVGLGEQYF. The CDR3 coding sequence is TGTGCCAGCAGTGAATATCGGGTAGGGTTGGGCGAGCAGTACTTC.

A single count supports this clone. The genes are TRBV6-5 and TRBJ2-7; D might be TRBD2 (6 bases). Germline assignment: CDR1 MNHEY and CDR2 SVGAGI. Deletions cut 4 bases from V and 5 bases from J, with 9 bases between. This CDR3 region has 12 residues. DNA of the CDR3: TGTGCCAGCAGTTTCACGGGGGACGAGCAGTACTTC. Its translation is CASSFTGDEQYF.

This clone was observed a few times. The chain employs TRBV19 and TRBJ2-1; TRBD1 might be the D (6 bases). V lost 1 base and J lost 5, with 9 bases in between. This CDR3 region has 14 residues. The germline V gene has CDR1 LNHDA and CDR2 SQIVND (reference sequence). The CDR3 DNA reads as TGTGCCAGTAGTATAGGACAGGTCCACAATGAGCAGTTCTTC. This sequence encodes CASSIGQVHNEQFF. Based on the CDR3 plus reference TRBV19 and TRBJ2-1, the full variable domain is DGGITQSPKYLFRKEGQNVTLSCEQNLNHDAMYWYRQDPGQGLRLIYYSQIVNDFQKGDIAEGYSVSREKKESFPLTVTSAQKNPTAFYLCASSIGQVHNEQFFGPGTRLTVL.

V usage is TRBV4-1 and J usage is TRBJ2-5; TRBD2 matches at 14 bases. V was pared by 3 bases and J by 4 bases, with 1 base of the junction left unmatched. CDR1 and CDR2 (germline): MGHRA, YSYEKL. This CDR3 spans 15 amino acids. CDR3: CASSQGTSGRETQYF. CDR3 DNA: TGCGCCAGCAGCCAGGGGACTAGCGGGAGAGAGACCCAGTACTTC.

This clone was counted a single time. This chain connects TRBV2 to TRBJ2-5, with 8 bases aligning to TRBD1. CDR3 length: 14 amino acids. J gave up 4 bases and V 7 bases, and 8 bases lay outside the gene matches. CDR1 and CDR2 from the germline V gene are SNHLY and FYNNEI. The chain's CDR3 is CASKSDRARETQYF. The CDR3 nucleotides are TGTGCCAGCAAATCGGACAGGGCCAGAGAGACCCAGTACTTC.

The V gene is TRBV14, the J gene TRBJ2-2; 12 bases fit TRBD2. The CDR3 has 16 amino acids. Trimming at V came to 6 bases and at J to 1 base, leaving 3 bases not matched to a gene. The V gene's germline CDR1 is SGHDN and CDR2 FVKESK. In nucleotides, the CDR3 is TGTGCCAGCAGAAGGACTAGCGGGAAGAACACCGGGGAGCTGTTTTTT. This gives the protein CASRRTSGKNTGELFF.

The V and J genes are TRBV10-2 and TRBJ1-3, with TRBD1 matching over 7 bases. There are 17 residues in the CDR3. Germline-derived CDR1 and CDR2 are WSHSY and SAAADI. V dropped 4 bases and J dropped 1; count of bases not matched to a gene: 10. CDR3 in DNA: TGCGCCAGCAGTGGACAGGGAGAAAAGGTGTCTGGAAACACCATATATTTT. Encoded protein: CASSGQGEKVSGNTIYF.

The CDR3 spells CASSEGNTGELFF. CDR3 nucleotides: TGTGCCAGCAGTGAAGGAAACACCGGGGAGCTGTTTTTT. The rearrangement uses TRBV6-4 and TRBJ2-2; D unclear. The CDR3 loop spans 13 amino acids. The V gene lost 3 bases and the J gene lost 2 bases, with 4 bases spanning the gap. Germline CDR1 and CDR2: MRHNA and SNTAGT.

J is TRBJ1-5 and V is TRBV18; possible D gene TRBD1, 5 bases. CDR3 size: 14 residues. Germline loops: CDR1 KGHSH, CDR2 LQKENI. The germline V and J ends were trimmed by 3 bases and 0 bases, with 6 bases remaining between them. CDR3 sequence reads: CASSPQGSNQPQHF. CDR3 DNA sequence: TGTGCCAGCTCACCTCAGGGTAGCAATCAGCCCCAGCATTTT.

J is TRBJ2-3 and V is TRBV14, with no clear D. Germline-derived CDR1 and CDR2 are SGHDN and FVKESK. Trimming cost V 8 bases and J 4 bases, with 13 bases left between them. This CDR3 has 13 amino acids. CDR3 loop: CASRSTQSDTQYF. CDR3 bases: TGTGCCAGCCGTTCAACCCAGTCAGATACGCAGTATTTT.

The V and J genes are TRBV25-1 and TRBJ2-3; 7 bases are a match to TRBD1. The germline gives CDR1 MGHDK, CDR2 SYGVNS. Trimming at V came to 1 base and at J to 5 bases, leaving 6 bases not matched to a gene. The CDR3 is 15 amino acids. CDR3 protein: CASSELRGLGDTQYF. CDR3 bases: TGTGCCAGCAGTGAATTAAGGGGGCTGGGAGATACGCAGTATTTT.

The chain has TRBV4-1 and TRBJ1-1; the D is unclear. Germline CDR1 reads MGHRA; CDR2 reads YSYEKL. Trimming removed 0 bases at V and 5 bases at J, with 7 bases between. This CDR3 region has 13 residues. As DNA, the CDR3 is TGCGCCAGCAGCCAAGAACGGGTGACTGAAGCTTTCTTT. It yields the protein CASSQERVTEAFF.

The chain carries TRBV2 and TRBJ1-2; D is undetermined. V shed 7 bases and J shed 3 bases, with 15 bases lying between them. The germline V gene encodes CDR1 SNHLY and CDR2 FYNNEI. This CDR3 has 14 amino acids. Written as DNA, the CDR3 is TGTGCCAGCACCCGAGAGGGAGCTGACTATGGCTACACCTTC. It codes for CASTREGADYGYTF.

In its sample, this clone was seen a few times. The chain links TRBV30 to TRBJ1-5; D is perhaps TRBD1 (5 bases). From germline, CDR1 is GTSNPN and CDR2 SVGIG (reference sequence). The CDR3 has 17 residues. V was shortened by 5 bases and J by 0 bases, with 20 bases between the two germline ends. CDR3 bases: TGTGCCTGGGGGGGGACGGGACCCGACTATAGCAATCAGCCCCAGCATTTT. It translates to CAWGGTGPDYSNQPQHF.

The gene calls are TRBV5-1 and TRBJ2-2, with 7 bases that match TRBD2. The CDR3 length is 15 residues. The V segment lost 4 bases and the J segment 4 bases; nucleotides outside the gene matches: 7. Germline CDR1 and CDR2: SGHRS and YFSETQ. CDR3 residues: CASSGGSAGTGELFF. The CDR3 DNA sequence: TGCGCCAGCAGCGGCGGGAGTGCGGGCACCGGGGAGCTGTTTTTT.

V gene TRBV27 combines with J gene TRBJ1-2; TRBD1 agrees at 9 bases. The CDR3 is 15 residues long. Unmatched junction bases numbered 8, after V lost 5 bases and J lost 4 bases. Germline CDR1 is MNHEY and CDR2 is SMNVEV (reference sequence). Here the CDR3 DNA reads TGTGCCAGCAGTCCCACAGGGGGCTCAGGCTATGGCTACACCTTC. This sequence encodes CASSPTGGSGYGYTF.

The chain recombines TRBV5-8 with TRBJ2-7; no clear D. The CDR3 sequence is 13 residues long. The V gene lost 0 bases and the J gene lost 4 bases, with 8 bases spanning the gap. Germline V gene data show CDR1 as SGHTS and CDR2 as YDEGEE. CDR3 in amino acids: CASSLENFYEQYF. CDR3 nucleotide sequence: TGTGCCAGCAGCTTGGAGAACTTTTACGAGCAGTACTTC.

There are a few counts of this clone. The J gene is TRBJ1-1, the V gene TRBV6-1; the D gene is possibly TRBD1 (5 bases). The V gene's germline CDR1 is MNHNS and CDR2 SASEGT. Trimming removed 3 bases from V and 4 bases from J, with 12 bases in between. CDR3 size: 14 residues. This CDR3 reads CASSEGGVLTEAFF. The CDR3 DNA sequence: TGTGCCAGCAGTGAGGGGGGTGTTCTCACTGAAGCTTTCTTT.